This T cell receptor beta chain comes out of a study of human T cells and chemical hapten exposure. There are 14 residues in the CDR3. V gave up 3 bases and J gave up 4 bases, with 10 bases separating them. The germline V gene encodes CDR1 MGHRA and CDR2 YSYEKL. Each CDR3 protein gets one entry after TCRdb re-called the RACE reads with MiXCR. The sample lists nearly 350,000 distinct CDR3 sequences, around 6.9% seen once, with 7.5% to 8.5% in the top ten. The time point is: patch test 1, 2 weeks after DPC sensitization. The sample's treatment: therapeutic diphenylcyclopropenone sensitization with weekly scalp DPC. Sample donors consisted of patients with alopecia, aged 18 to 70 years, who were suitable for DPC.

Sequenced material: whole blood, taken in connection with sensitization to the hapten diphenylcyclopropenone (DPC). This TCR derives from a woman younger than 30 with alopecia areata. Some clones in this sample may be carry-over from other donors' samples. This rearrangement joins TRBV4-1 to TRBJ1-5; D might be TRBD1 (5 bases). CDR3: CASSHQGRNQPQHF. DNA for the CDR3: TGCGCCAGCAGCCACCAGGGACGGAATCAGCCCCAGCATTTT.